This TCR beta chain emerged from a study of blood T cell repertoires in COVID-19. For the study at large: Sites in the United States, Italy and Spain provided acute and convalescent COVID-19 samples. Sources were T cells, B-cell-depleted T cells, or PBMCs; the material itself was cDNA or gDNA.

Authors' data handling: Amplified reference gene primers provided the basis for estimating nucleated cell counts. Sequencing used immunoSEQ multiplex PCR; TCRdb keeps in-frame clones, though not all of them. D and trimming were read from the DNA, whereas the V and J calls and clone size are those reported in that table. The repertoire holds 300,000 to 350,000 clones, with roughly nine tenths as singletons. Germline loops: CDR1 LNHDA, CDR2 SQIVND (reference sequence). This CDR3 is built from 13 residues. Between the trimmed V and J ends, which lost 6 bases and 0 bases, there was a span of 7 bases. Input material: peripheral blood. The sequence was obtained from a young man with active or convalescent COVID-19. This rearrangement joins TRBV19 to TRBJ2-3, with D tentatively TRBD2 (6 bases). The CDR3 protein is CASREGSTDTQYF. CDR3 DNA sequence: TGTGCCAGTAGGGAGGGGAGCACAGATACGCAGTATTTT.